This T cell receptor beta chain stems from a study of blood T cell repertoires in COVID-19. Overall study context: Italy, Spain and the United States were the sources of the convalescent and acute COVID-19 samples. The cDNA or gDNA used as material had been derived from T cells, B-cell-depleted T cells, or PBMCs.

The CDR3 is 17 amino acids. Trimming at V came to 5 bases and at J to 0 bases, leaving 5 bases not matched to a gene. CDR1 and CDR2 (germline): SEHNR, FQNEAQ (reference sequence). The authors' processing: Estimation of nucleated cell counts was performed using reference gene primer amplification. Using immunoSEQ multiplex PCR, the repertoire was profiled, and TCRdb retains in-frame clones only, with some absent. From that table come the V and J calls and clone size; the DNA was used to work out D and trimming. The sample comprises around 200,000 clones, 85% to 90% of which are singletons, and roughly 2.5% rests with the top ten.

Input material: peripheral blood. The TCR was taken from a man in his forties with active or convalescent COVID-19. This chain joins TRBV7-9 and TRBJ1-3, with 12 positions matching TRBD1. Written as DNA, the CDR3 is TGTGCCAGCAGCCCGGGACAGGGGGCACACTCTGGAAACACCATATATTTT. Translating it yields CASSPGQGAHSGNTIYF.